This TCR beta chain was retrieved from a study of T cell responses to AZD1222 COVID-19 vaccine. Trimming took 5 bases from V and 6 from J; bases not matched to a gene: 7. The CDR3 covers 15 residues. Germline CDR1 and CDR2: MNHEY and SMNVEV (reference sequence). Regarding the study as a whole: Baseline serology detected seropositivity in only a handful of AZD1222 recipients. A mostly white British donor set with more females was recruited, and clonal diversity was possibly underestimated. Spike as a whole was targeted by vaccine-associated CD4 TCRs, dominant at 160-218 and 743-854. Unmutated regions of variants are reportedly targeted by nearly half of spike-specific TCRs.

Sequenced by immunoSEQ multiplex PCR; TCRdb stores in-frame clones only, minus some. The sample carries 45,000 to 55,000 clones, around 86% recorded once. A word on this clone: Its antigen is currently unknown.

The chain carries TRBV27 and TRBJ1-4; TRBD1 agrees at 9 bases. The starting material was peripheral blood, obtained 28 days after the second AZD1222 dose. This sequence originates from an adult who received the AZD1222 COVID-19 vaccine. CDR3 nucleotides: TGTGCCAGCAGTGGGGGACAGGGCGGGGATGAAAAACTGTTTTTT. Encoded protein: CASSGGQGGDEKLFF.